The clone carrying this T cell receptor beta chain was picked up a small number of times. This record comes from a study of T-cell reconstitution after alpha-beta-depleted transplantation in children. Unique molecular identifiers were incorporated during preparation of the TCRbeta library. TCRdb processed the PCR reads anew with MiXCR; each CDR3 protein has one entry. The sample holds 300,000 to 350,000 distinct CDR3 sequences; around 25% are singletons and the top ten take approximately 11%. There are 16 residues in the CDR3. CDR1 is SQVTM and CDR2 is ANQGSEA in the germline V gene. V dropped 4 bases and J dropped 1; count of bases not matched to a gene: 9.

The sequenced sample was PBMCs, mostly from graft donor cells, obtained 180 days after TCRalphabeta/CD19-depleted stem cell transplant. The chain carries TRBV29-1 and TRBJ2-1, with 8 positions matching TRBD1. This clonotype was obtained from a male patient younger than 18 who had a stem cell transplant for acute lymphoblastic leukemia, so the T cells may come from the graft donor. The CDR3 is CSVGGEDRVSYNEQFF. CDR3 in DNA: TGCAGCGTTGGGGGAGAGGACAGGGTGTCCTACAATGAGCAGTTCTTC.